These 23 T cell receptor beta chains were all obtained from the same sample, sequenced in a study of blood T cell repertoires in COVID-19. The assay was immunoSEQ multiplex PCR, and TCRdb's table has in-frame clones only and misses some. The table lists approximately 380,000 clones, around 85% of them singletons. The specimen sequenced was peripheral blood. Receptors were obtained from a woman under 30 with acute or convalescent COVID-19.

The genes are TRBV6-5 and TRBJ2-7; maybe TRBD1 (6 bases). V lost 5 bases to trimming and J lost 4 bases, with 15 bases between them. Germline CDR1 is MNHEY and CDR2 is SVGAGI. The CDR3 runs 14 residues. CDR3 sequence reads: CASSPNDRLYEQYF. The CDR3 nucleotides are TGTGCCAGCAGTCCGAACGACAGGCTATACGAGCAGTACTTC.

CDR3 in DNA: TGTGCCAGCAGCCAATCCCGGTGTTTCGGTGGAAACACCATATATTTT. Its translation is CASSQSRCFGGNTIYF. The chain links TRBV21-1 to TRBJ1-3. TRBV21-1 represents a pseudogene. The CDR3 is 16 residues long.

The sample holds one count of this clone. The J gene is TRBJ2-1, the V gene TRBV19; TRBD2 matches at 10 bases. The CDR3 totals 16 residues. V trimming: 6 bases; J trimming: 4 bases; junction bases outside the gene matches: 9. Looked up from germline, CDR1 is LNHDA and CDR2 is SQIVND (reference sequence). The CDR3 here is CASRAPGLAEYNEQFF. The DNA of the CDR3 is TGTGCCAGTAGAGCCCCTGGACTAGCGGAATACAATGAGCAGTTCTTC. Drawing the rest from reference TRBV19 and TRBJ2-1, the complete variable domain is DGGITQSPKYLFRKEGQNVTLSCEQNLNHDAMYWYRQDPGQGLRLIYYSQIVNDFQKGDIAEGYSVSREKKESFPLTVTSAQKNPTAFYLCASRAPGLAEYNEQFFGPGTRLTVL.

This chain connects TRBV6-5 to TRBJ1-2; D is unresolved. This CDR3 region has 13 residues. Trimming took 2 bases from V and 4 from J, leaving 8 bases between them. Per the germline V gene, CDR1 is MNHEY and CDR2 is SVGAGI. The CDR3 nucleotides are TGTGCCAGCAGTTACGGAGGTGCCTATGGCTACACCTTC. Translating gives CASSYGGAYGYTF.

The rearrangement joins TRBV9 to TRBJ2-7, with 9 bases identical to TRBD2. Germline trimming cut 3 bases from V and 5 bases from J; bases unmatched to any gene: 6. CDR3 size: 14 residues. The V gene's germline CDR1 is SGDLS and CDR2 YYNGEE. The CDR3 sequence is CASSGGGLAHEQYF. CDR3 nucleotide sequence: TGTGCCAGCAGCGGGGGGGGACTAGCCCACGAGCAGTACTTC.

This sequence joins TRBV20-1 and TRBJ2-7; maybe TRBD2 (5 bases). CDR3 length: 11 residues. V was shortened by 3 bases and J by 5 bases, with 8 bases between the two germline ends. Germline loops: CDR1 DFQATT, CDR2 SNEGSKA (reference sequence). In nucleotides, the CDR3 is TGCAGTGCTAGTCGGGGTCACGAGCAGTACTTC. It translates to CSASRGHEQYF.

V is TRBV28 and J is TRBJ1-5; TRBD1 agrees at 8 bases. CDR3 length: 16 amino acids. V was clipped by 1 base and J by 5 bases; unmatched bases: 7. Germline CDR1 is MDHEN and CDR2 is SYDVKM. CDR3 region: CASSLFTGGMDQPQHF. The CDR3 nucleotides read TGTGCCAGCAGTTTATTTACAGGGGGAATGGATCAGCCCCAGCATTTT.

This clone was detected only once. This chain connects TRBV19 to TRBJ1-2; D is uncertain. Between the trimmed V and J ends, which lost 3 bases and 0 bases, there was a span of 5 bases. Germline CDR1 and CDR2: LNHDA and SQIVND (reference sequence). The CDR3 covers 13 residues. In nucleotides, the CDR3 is TGTGCCAGTAGTATTAGTTCTAACTATGGCTACACCTTC. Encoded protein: CASSISSNYGYTF.

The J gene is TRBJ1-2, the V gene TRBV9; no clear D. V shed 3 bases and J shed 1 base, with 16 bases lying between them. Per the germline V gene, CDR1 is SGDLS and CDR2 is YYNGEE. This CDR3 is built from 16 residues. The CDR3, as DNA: TGTGCCAGCAGCGAAAACTCCGGAGCGCTTAACTATGGCTACACCTTC. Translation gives CASSENSGALNYGYTF.

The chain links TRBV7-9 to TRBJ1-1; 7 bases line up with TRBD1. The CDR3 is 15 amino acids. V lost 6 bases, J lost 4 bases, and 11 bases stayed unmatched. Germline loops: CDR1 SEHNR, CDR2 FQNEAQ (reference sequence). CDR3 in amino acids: CASSSNRQGPTEAFF. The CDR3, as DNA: TGTGCCAGCAGTTCGAACCGACAGGGCCCCACTGAAGCTTTCTTT.

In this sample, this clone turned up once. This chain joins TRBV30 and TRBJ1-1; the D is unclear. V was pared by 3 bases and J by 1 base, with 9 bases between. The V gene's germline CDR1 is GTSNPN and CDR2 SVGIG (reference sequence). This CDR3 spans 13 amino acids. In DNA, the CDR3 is TGTGCCTGGAGAGAACATACGAACACTGAAGCTTTCTTT. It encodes CAWREHTNTEAFF. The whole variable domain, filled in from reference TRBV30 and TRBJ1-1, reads SQTIHQWPATLVQPVGSPLSLECTVEGTSNPNLYWYRQAAGRGLQLLFYSVGIGQISSEVPQNLSASRPQDRQFILSSKKLLLSDSGFYLCAWREHTNTEAFFGQGTRLTVV.

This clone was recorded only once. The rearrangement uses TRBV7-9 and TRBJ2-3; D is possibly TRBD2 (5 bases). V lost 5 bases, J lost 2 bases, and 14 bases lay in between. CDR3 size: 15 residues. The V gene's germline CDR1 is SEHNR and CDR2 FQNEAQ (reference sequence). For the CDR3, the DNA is TGTGCCAGCAGCCTCTTTGGGGAGCCCACAGATACGCAGTATTTT. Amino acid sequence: CASSLFGEPTDTQYF.

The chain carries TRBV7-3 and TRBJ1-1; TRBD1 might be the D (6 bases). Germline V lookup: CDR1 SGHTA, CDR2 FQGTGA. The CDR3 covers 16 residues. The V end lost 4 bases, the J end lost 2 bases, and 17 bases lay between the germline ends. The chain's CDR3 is CASSSAGTPYNTEAFF. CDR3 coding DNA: TGTGCCAGCAGCTCCGCCGGGACACCTTACAACACTGAAGCTTTCTTT.

CDR3 nucleotides: TGCAGCGTGGAAACAGGGGGCTCTGGAAACACCATATATTTT. Its protein is CSVETGGSGNTIYF. This chain connects TRBV29-1 to TRBJ1-3, with 8 bases lining up with TRBD1. This CDR3 has 14 residues. V dropped 6 bases and J dropped 0; count of bases not matched to a gene: 4. Per germline, CDR1 SQVTM and CDR2 ANQGSEA.

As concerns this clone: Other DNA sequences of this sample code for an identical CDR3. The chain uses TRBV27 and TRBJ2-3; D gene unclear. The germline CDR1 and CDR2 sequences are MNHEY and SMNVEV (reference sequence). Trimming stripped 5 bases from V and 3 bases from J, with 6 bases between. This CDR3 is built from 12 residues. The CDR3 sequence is CASSPSTDTQYF. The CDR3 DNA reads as TGTGCCAGCAGTCCCTCTACAGATACGCAGTATTTT.

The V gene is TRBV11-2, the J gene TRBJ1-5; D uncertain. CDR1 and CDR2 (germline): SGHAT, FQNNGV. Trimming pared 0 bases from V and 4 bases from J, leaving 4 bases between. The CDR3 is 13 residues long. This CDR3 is CASSLDGNQPQHF. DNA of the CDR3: TGTGCCAGCAGCTTAGACGGTAATCAGCCCCAGCATTTT.

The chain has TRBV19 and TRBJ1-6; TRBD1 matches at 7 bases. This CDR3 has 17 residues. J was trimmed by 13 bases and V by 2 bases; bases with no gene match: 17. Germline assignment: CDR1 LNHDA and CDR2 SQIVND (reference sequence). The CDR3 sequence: CASSITGIGQVRWPLHF. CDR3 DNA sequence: TGTGCCAGTAGTATAACGGGGATAGGACAGGTCCGTTGGCCCCTCCACTTT.

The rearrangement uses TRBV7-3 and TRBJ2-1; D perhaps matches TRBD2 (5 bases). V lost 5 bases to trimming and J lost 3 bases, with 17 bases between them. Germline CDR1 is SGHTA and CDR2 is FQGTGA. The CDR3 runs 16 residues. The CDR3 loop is CASSPLEWAGYNEQFF. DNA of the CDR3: TGTGCCAGCAGCCCACTAGAATGGGCAGGCTACAATGAGCAGTTCTTC.

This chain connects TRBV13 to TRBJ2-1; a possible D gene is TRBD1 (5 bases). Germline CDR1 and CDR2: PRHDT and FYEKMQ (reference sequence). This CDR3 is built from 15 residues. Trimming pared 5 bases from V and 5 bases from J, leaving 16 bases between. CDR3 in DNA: TGTGCCAGCAGCCTCAGGGCCGCGCCCAACAATGAGCAGTTCTTC. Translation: CASSLRAAPNNEQFF.

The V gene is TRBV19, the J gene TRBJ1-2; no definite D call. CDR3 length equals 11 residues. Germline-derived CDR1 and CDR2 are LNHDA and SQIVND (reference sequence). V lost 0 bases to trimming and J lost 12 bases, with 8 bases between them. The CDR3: CASSIDRDHTF. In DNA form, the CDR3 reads TGTGCCAGTAGTATAGATCGAGATCACACCTTC.

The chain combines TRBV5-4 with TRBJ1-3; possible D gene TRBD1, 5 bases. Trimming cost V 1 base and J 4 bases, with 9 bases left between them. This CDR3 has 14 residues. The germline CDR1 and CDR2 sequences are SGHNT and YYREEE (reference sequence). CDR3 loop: CASSLWGVGNTIYF. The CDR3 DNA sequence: TGTGCCAGCAGCTTGTGGGGGGTCGGAAACACCATATATTTT.

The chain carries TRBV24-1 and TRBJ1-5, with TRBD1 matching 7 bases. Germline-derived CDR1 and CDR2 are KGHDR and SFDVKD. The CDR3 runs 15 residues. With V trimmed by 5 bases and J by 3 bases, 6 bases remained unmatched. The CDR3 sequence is CATSGGQKDNQPQHF. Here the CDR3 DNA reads TGTGCCACCAGTGGGGGACAGAAAGACAATCAGCCCCAGCATTTT.

The DNA of the CDR3 is TGCAGCGTTGAAGCTAGGGGGAGCTCCTACGAGCAGTACTTC. Its protein product is CSVEARGSSYEQYF. This sequence joins TRBV29-1 and TRBJ2-7, with D possibly being TRBD1 (6 bases). CDR3 length: 14 amino acids. The ends were cut back, 1 base at V and 0 bases at J, with 10 bases in the middle. The V gene's germline CDR1 is SQVTM and CDR2 ANQGSEA.